This T cell receptor (beta chain) was recorded in a study of technical replicates of blood from several donors. The germline V gene encodes CDR1 MNHEY and CDR2 SVGAGI. Between the trimmed V and J ends, which lost 5 bases and 6 bases, there was a span of 20 bases. This CDR3 has 15 amino acids. Generated by immunoSEQ multiplex PCR, the TCRdb table keeps only in-frame clones and is missing some. Here the sample spans around 50,000 clones, around 94% being singletons. The clonotype originates from a human donor in good health. The sample taken for sequencing was T cells isolated from PBMCs. This chain links TRBV6-5 with TRBJ2-7; TRBD1 might be the D (5 bases). In nucleotides, the CDR3 is TGTGCCAGCAGTACCTTAGAAGGGGTTAGAGGCGAGCAGTACTTC. Protein sequence: CASSTLEGVRGEQYF.